One sample yielded the 11 T cell receptor beta chains listed below, sequenced in a study of cytomegalovirus exposure and HLA in healthy donors. The PCR made use of 60 Vbeta and 13 Jbeta primers. Assay: immunoSEQ multiplex PCR; the TCRdb copy retains only in-frame clones and omits some. The sample shows some 63,000 clones, roughly 84% of them seen only once. The sample comprised PBMCs. Receptors were obtained from a human donor in good health.

This clone was observed once. In nucleotides, the CDR3 is TGTGCCAGCAGCTTGGGCGGGGGGCCATATGGCTACACCTTC. This sequence encodes CASSLGGGPYGYTF. This rearrangement joins TRBV5-6 to TRBJ1-2, with D possibly matching TRBD1 (6 bases). Germline V gives CDR1 SGHDT, CDR2 YYEEEE. With 0 bases removed from V and 5 bases from J, the gap between germline ends came to 11 bases. CDR3 size: 14 residues.

The chain uses TRBV19 and TRBJ2-5; weak D call: TRBD2 (6 bases). V dropped 3 bases and J dropped 1 base, with 12 bases sitting between them. In germline, CDR1 is LNHDA, CDR2 SQIVND (reference sequence). The CDR3 is 15 residues long. The CDR3 protein is CASSIGGTGQETQYF. The CDR3 coding sequence is TGTGCCAGTAGTATCGGGGGAACGGGCCAAGAGACCCAGTACTTC.

V is TRBV19 and J is TRBJ2-4; D is possibly TRBD2 (6 bases). Germline CDR1 is LNHDA and CDR2 is SQIVND (reference sequence). Deletions cut 1 base from V and 9 bases from J, with 10 bases between. CDR3 length: 13 residues. The CDR3 loop reads CASSIAGDFIQYF. The CDR3 DNA reads as TGTGCCAGTAGTATAGCCGGGGACTTCATTCAGTACTTC.

The genes are TRBV9 and TRBJ2-3; TRBD2 aligns across 11 bases. The CDR3 spans 14 residues. CDR1 is SGDLS and CDR2 is YYNGEE in the germline V gene. V shed 2 bases and J 5 bases; nucleotides not matched to a gene: 1. In DNA, the CDR3 is TGTGCCAGCAGCGTGGGACTAGCGGTAGATACGCAGTATTTT. This gives the protein CASSVGLAVDTQYF.

The chain joins TRBV11-2 to TRBJ1-1; D not certain. CDR1 is SGHAT, CDR2 FQNNGV, per germline. V lost 2 bases, J lost 4 bases, and 11 bases lay in between. CDR3 length: 14 residues. CDR3 nucleotides: TGTGCCAGCAGCTTAAGGGTGGCGGGCACTGAAGCTTTCTTT. It translates to CASSLRVAGTEAFF.

The rearrangement joins TRBV11-2 to TRBJ1-4; weak D call: TRBD1 (5 bases). The CDR3 length is 16 residues. Trimming shortened V by 3 bases and J by 4 bases, and 15 bases separated the two germline ends. CDR1 SGHAT and CDR2 FQNNGV come from the germline V gene. In nucleotides, the CDR3 is TGTGCCAGCAGCTTGTTGCGGGGACGGGATAATGAAAAACTGTTTTTT. It encodes CASSLLRGRDNEKLFF.

In the case of this clone: The junction and the germline gene differ at one end; a read error may be behind it. The chain combines TRBV5-1 with TRBJ2-5; 11 bases are a match to TRBD2. This CDR3 spans 17 amino acids. Germline V CDR1 and CDR2: SGHRS, YFSETQ. The CDR3 reads CTSSLAPLAGAQETQYF. CDR3 DNA sequence: TGCACCAGCAGCTTGGCTCCACTAGCGGGAGCGCAAGAGACCCAGTACTTC.

The chain recombines TRBV6-6 with TRBJ2-7; 11 positions agree with TRBD2. The junction had 9 bases not matched to a gene; V was cut back by 5 bases and J by 3 bases. Germline CDR1 and CDR2: MNHNY and SVGAGI (reference sequence). This CDR3 comprises 16 residues. The CDR3 here is CASSRPSSGGIYEQYF. The CDR3, as DNA: TGTGCCAGCAGTCGCCCCTCTAGCGGGGGGATCTACGAGCAGTACTTC.

The rearrangement uses TRBV9 and TRBJ2-2, with 8 bases aligning to TRBD2. Germline CDR1 reads SGDLS; CDR2 reads YYNGEE. The CDR3 spans 15 residues. V was clipped by 0 bases and J by 6 bases; unmatched bases: 4. The CDR3: CASSVVGGGPGELFF. The CDR3 nucleotides read TGTGCCAGCAGCGTAGTCGGGGGGGGCCCCGGGGAGCTGTTTTTT.

The chain couples TRBV25-1 to TRBJ1-1; TRBD1 aligns across 9 bases. Unmatched junction bases numbered 7, after V lost 4 bases and J lost 1 base. The germline CDR1 and CDR2 sequences are MGHDK and SYGVNS. The CDR3 consists of 16 residues. CDR3 amino acids: CASSGWDRERNTEAFF. CDR3 nucleotides: TGTGCCAGCAGTGGTTGGGACAGGGAGAGGAACACTGAAGCTTTCTTT.

V is TRBV28 and J is TRBJ2-1; D might be TRBD1 (5 bases). In germline, CDR1 is MDHEN, CDR2 SYDVKM. V was clipped by 3 bases and J by 2 bases, with 8 bases between them. The CDR3 is made up of 14 amino acids. CDR3 in DNA: TGTGCCAGCAGTTTTCAGGGAACCTACAATGAGCAGTTCTTC. Protein sequence: CASSFQGTYNEQFF.